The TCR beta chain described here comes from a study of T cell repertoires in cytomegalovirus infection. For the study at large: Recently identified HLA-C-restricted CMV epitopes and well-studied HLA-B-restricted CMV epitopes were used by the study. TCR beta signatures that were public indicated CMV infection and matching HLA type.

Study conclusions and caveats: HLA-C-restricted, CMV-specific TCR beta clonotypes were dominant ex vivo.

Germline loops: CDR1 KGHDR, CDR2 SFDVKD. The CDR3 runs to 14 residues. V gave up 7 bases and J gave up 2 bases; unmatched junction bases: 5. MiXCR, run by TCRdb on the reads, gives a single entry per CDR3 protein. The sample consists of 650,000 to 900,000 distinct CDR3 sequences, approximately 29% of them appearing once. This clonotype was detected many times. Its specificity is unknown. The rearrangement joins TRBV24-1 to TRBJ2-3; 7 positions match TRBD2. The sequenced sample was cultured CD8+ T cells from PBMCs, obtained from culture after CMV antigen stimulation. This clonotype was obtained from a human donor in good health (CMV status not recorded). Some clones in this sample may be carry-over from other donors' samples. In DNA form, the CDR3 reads TGTGCCACCAGGGGGGACTACTTCACAGATACGCAGTATTTT. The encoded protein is CATRGDYFTDTQYF.